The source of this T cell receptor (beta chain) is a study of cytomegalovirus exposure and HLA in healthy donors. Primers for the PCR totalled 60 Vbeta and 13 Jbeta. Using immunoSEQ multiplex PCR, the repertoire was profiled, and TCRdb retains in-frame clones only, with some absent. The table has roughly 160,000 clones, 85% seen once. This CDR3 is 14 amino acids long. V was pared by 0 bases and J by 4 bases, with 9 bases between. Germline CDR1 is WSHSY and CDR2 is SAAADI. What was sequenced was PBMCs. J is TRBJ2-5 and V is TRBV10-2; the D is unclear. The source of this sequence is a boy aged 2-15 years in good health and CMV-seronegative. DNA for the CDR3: TGCGCCAGCAGTGAGTCGATTATCGGAGAGACCCAGTACTTC. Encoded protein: CASSESIIGETQYF.